Reported below is one TCR beta chain. TCRdb keeps only in-frame clones here, not all; method: immunoSEQ multiplex PCR. Of approximately 69,000 clones detected, less than 90% appear once; the ten largest clones hold approximately 0.4%. The entry originates in a study of Tregs in tolerant kidney transplant recipients. This receptor was obtained from a human donor who received a combined kidney and bone marrow transplant. The sample here was CD4+ T cells from blood, taken before the transplant.

The CDR3 bases are TGTGCCAGCAGCTCTCCGGGACAGGGTGTTCAGCCCCAGCATTTT. It encodes CASSSPGQGVQPQHF. The rearrangement links TRBV28 to TRBJ1-5; 9 nucleotides match TRBD1. Germline V gives CDR1 MDHEN, CDR2 SYDVKM. This CDR3 is built from 15 residues. J gave up 6 bases and V 6 bases, and 9 bases lay outside the gene matches. The full variable domain, with the rest looked up from reference TRBV28 and TRBJ1-5, is DVKVTQSSRYLVKRTGEKVFLECVQDMDHENMFWYRQDPGLGLRLIYFSYDVKMKEKGDIPEGYSVSREKKERFSLILESASTNQTSMYLCASSSPGQGVQPQHFGDGTRLSIL.